The TCR beta chain under discussion was sequenced for a study of cytomegalovirus exposure and HLA in healthy donors. Study-wide results and caveats: Serostatus for CMV was the only available immune exposure information. It was in a later analysis that TCR association rates were seen to vary by HLA locus, highest for DRB1 and lowest for HLA-C.

60 Vbeta and 13 Jbeta primers were used in PCR. Using immunoSEQ multiplex PCR, the repertoire was profiled, and TCRdb retains in-frame clones only, with some absent. The sample holds about 240,000 clones, approximately 82% seen once. The V gene's germline CDR1 is SGHTA and CDR2 FQGTGA. This CDR3 region has 14 residues. Trimming took 5 bases from V and 3 from J, leaving 12 bases between them. This clone was seen a single time. Its specificity is not known. Specimen: PBMCs. This chain connects TRBV7-3 to TRBJ2-3; tentatively, D is TRBD2 (5 bases). The receptor was isolated from a woman in her fifties or sixties in good health and CMV-seropositive. The CDR3 loop is CASSPRAGTDTQYF. The CDR3 DNA follows: TGTGCCAGCAGCCCGAGGGCAGGAACAGATACGCAGTATTTT. Together with reference TRBV7-3 and TRBJ2-3, the CDR3 gives the full variable domain: GAGVSQTPSNKVTEKGKYVELRCDPISGHTALYWYRQSLGQGPEFLIYFQGTGAADDSGLPNDRFFAVRPEGSVSTLKIQRTERGDSAVYLCASSPRAGTDTQYFGPGTRLTVL.